This T cell receptor beta chain was documented in a study of T cell responses to AZD1222 COVID-19 vaccine. TCRdb's copy holds only in-frame clones and misses some; the assay was immunoSEQ multiplex PCR. This table has just over 80,000 clones, 85% to 90% appearing once. Deletions cut 1 base from V and 1 base from J, with 7 bases between. The CDR3 contains 14 residues. The germline V gene encodes CDR1 LGHDT and CDR2 YNNKEL (reference sequence). The receptor was derived from an adult in good health. This specimen consisted of peripheral blood, obtained on day 0 of AZD1222 vaccination. The gene calls are TRBV3-1 (or the pseudogene TRBV3-2) and TRBJ1-1; D remains ambiguous. The CDR3: CASSQGQRNTEAFF. In DNA, the CDR3 is TGTGCCAGCAGCCAAGGGCAGAGGAACACTGAAGCTTTCTTT.